These 22 T cell receptor beta chains share one sample of origin, sequenced in a study of identical twins. Using its own MiXCR run on the 5' RACE reads, TCRdb lists one record per CDR3 protein. The profile shows some 1,600,000 distinct CDR3 sequences, roughly a third of them singletons. Sequenced: cord blood. The receptors stem from a newborn girl in good health.

Of note for this clonotype: A much larger clone lies one base from this, so it may be a read error. This sequence joins TRBV27 and TRBJ1-5; D unclear. CDR1 and CDR2 from the germline V gene are MNHEY and SMNVEV (reference sequence). This CDR3 has 13 residues. The CDR3 sequence is CASSFGDRQLQHF. CDR3 sequence (DNA): TGTGCCAGCAGTTTTGGTGATCGTCAGCTCCAGCATTTT.

The rearrangement links TRBV2 to TRBJ2-2, with a tentative D call TRBD2 (6 bases). The CDR3 loop spans 13 amino acids. V lost 8 bases and J 4 bases, leaving 11 bases between the germline ends. Germline V gene lookup returns CDR1 SNHLY and CDR2 FYNNEI. CDR3 amino acids: CASSGLSTGELFF. The CDR3 coding sequence is TGTGCCAGCTCGGGACTCTCCACCGGGGAGCTGTTTTTT.

This chain joins TRBV4-1 and TRBJ2-7, with TRBD2 matching 7 bases. V gave up 0 bases and J gave up 3 bases; unmatched junction bases: 5. The CDR3 loop spans 15 amino acids. From germline, CDR1 is MGHRA and CDR2 YSYEKL. CDR3 in DNA: TGCGCCAGCAGCCAAGAAGGGACTAAGGGCTACGAGCAGTACTTC. This encodes CASSQEGTKGYEQYF.

This chain links TRBV20-1 with TRBJ1-5; D gene ambiguous. V shed 1 base and J shed 0 bases, with 13 bases lying between them. CDR1 is DFQATT, CDR2 SNEGSKA, per germline (reference sequence). The CDR3 runs to 16 residues. The CDR3 reads CSARVSQAYSNQPQHF. The CDR3 DNA sequence: TGCAGTGCTAGAGTAAGCCAGGCATATAGCAATCAGCCCCAGCATTTT.

The CDR3 is CASRPGLAGGREQYF. CDR3 coding DNA: TGTGCCAGCAGACCAGGGCTAGCGGGAGGAAGGGAGCAGTACTTC. This chain joins TRBV2 and TRBJ2-5; 11 bases map to TRBD2. Germline CDR1 SNHLY, CDR2 FYNNEI. Trimming at V came to 6 bases and at J to 11 bases, leaving 14 bases not matched to a gene. The CDR3 totals 15 residues.

The chain recombines TRBV28 with TRBJ1-2, with D hard to call. Germline V gives CDR1 MDHEN, CDR2 SYDVKM. V lost 5 bases and J lost 4, with 11 bases in between. This CDR3 has 13 amino acids. CDR3 nucleotides: TGTGCCAGCAGTCCCAGGATCGGCTATGGCTACACCTTC. It codes for CASSPRIGYGYTF.

The chain employs TRBV9 and TRBJ2-1; the match to TRBD2 covers 7 bases. The V and J ends lost 4 bases and 6 bases, in that order; junction bases with no gene match: 7. The length of the CDR3 is 14 residues. Germline CDR1 and CDR2: SGDLS and YYNGEE. The CDR3 nucleotides are TGTGCCAGCAGCTATAGACTAGCTGTCAATGAGCAGTTCTTC. Its protein is CASSYRLAVNEQFF. Drawing the rest from reference TRBV9 and TRBJ2-1, the complete variable domain is DSGVTQTPKHLITATGQRVTLRCSPRSGDLSVYWYQQSLDQGLQFLIQYYNGEERAKGNILERFSAQQFPDLHSELNLSSLELGDSALYFCASSYRLAVNEQFFGPGTRLTVL.

J is TRBJ2-7 and V is TRBV25-1; 10 nucleotides agree with TRBD1. CDR3 length equals 13 residues. The J segment lost 2 bases and the V segment lost 9 bases, leaving 4 bases of the junction unmatched. CDR1 is MGHDK and CDR2 is SYGVNS in the germline V gene. CDR3 loop: CASVGQGPYEQYF. The CDR3 DNA reads TGTGCCAGTGTGGGACAGGGGCCCTACGAGCAGTACTTC.

This rearrangement joins TRBV28 to TRBJ2-7, with 9 nucleotides matching TRBD1. The germline CDR1 and CDR2 sequences are MDHEN and SYDVKM. This CDR3 is 15 amino acids long. V shed 2 bases and J 2 bases; nucleotides not matched to a gene: 4. The chain's CDR3 is CASSLPWDRAYEQYF. The DNA for the CDR3 is TGTGCCAGCAGTTTACCGTGGGACAGGGCCTACGAGCAGTACTTC.

In its sample, this clonotype was seen many times. The chain links TRBV15 to TRBJ2-5; D possibly corresponds to TRBD1 (5 bases). The J call is doubtful: the DNA matches TRBJ2-7 better. The CDR3 is made up of 13 amino acids. Germline CDR1 is LNHNV and CDR2 is YYDKDF (reference sequence). The CDR3, as DNA: TGTGCCACCAGCAGAGATCGACAGTACGAGCAGTACTTC. Translated, it gives CATSRDRQYEQYF.

This chain connects TRBV30 to TRBJ2-1, with no clear D. This CDR3 comprises 15 residues. Trimming left V 2 bases short and J 0 bases short, with 11 bases between. Germline loops: CDR1 GTSNPN, CDR2 SVGIG (reference sequence). The CDR3 nucleotides read TGTGCCTGGAGTCCCTCCGGTCCCTCCTACAATGAGCAGTTCTTC. This gives the protein CAWSPSGPSYNEQFF.

In its sample, this clonotype was seen a few times. This rearrangement joins TRBV5-1 to TRBJ2-1, with D perhaps TRBD2 (6 bases). V lost 4 bases and J lost 4, with 15 bases in between. The CDR3 covers 15 residues. The germline V gene encodes CDR1 SGHRS and CDR2 YFSETQ. DNA for the CDR3: TGCGCCAGCAGCCCCCGCAGCGGAGGGTACAATGAGCAGTTCTTC. It encodes CASSPRSGGYNEQFF. Filled out from reference TRBV5-1 and TRBJ2-1, the complete variable domain reads KAGVTQTPRYLIKTRGQQVTLSCSPISGHRSVSWYQQTPGQGLQFLFEYFSETQRNKGNFPGRFSGRQFSNSRSEMNVSTLELGDSALYLCASSPRSGGYNEQFFGPGTRLTVL.

A few counts support this clonotype. DNA of the CDR3: TGTGCCAGCAGTCTACCGTACCGGGACAGGGGTAGGAATGAGCAGTTCTTC. Translating gives CASSLPYRDRGRNEQFF. The chain uses TRBV13 and TRBJ2-1; TRBD1 agrees at 10 bases. The germline CDR1 and CDR2 sequences are PRHDT and FYEKMQ (reference sequence). The length of the CDR3 is 17 residues. The trim removed 6 bases at V and 7 bases at J, leaving 15 bases unmatched.

The gene calls are TRBV12-3 or TRBV12-4 and TRBJ2-2; D is undetermined. Trimming took 3 bases from V and 8 from J, leaving 16 bases between them. The CDR3 covers 15 residues. CDR3 sequence (DNA): TGTGCCAGCAGTTTTGGTCTGTCCCCCAGAGGGGAGCTGTTTTTT. Protein sequence: CASSFGLSPRGELFF.

The rearrangement links TRBV6-6 to TRBJ1-1; maybe TRBD1 (6 bases). The CDR3 spans 12 residues. V was clipped by 4 bases and J by 11 bases, with 14 bases between them. Germline V gives CDR1 MNHNY, CDR2 SVGAGI (reference sequence). The chain's CDR3 is CASSSATGYAFF. The CDR3 bases are TGTGCCAGCAGTTCCGCCACAGGGTACGCTTTCTTT.

V usage is TRBV2 and J usage is TRBJ2-7, with D possibly TRBD1 on 5 matching bases. Germline V gene sequence: CDR1 SNHLY, CDR2 FYNNEI. This CDR3 comprises 14 residues. V lost 8 bases and J 1 base, leaving 15 bases between the germline ends. The CDR3 protein is CASGARPLSYEQYF. The CDR3 coding sequence is TGTGCCAGCGGGGCGAGGCCTTTATCCTACGAGCAGTACTTC.

With respect to this clonotype: A much larger clone differs from this one at a single base, so this may be a read error. The chain uses TRBV5-1 and TRBJ2-5, with unresolved D. In germline, CDR1 is SGHRS, CDR2 YFSETQ. This CDR3 has 13 amino acids. The CDR3 is CARSLILQETQYF. As DNA, the CDR3 is TGCGCCAGGAGCTTAATCCTACAAGAGACCCAGTACTTC.

Only a few counts were recorded for this clonotype. This chain links TRBV7-9 with TRBJ1-2; maybe TRBD1 (6 bases). V was shortened by 5 bases and J by 0 bases, with 13 bases between the two germline ends. The germline CDR1 and CDR2 sequences are SEHNR and FQNEAQ (reference sequence). The CDR3 consists of 15 residues. In DNA form, the CDR3 reads TGTGCCAGCAGCGCACCACAGGGACCTAACTATGGCTACACCTTC. Its protein product is CASSAPQGPNYGYTF.

The chain carries TRBV12-3 or TRBV12-4 and TRBJ2-5; no clear D gene. The CDR3 sequence is 16 residues long. Deletions cut 6 bases from V and 6 bases from J, with 23 bases between. Here the CDR3 reads CASSRLKGPGLKTQYF. Written as DNA, the CDR3 is TGTGCCAGCAGCCGCCTGAAGGGTCCCGGGTTAAAGACCCAGTACTTC.

The chain carries TRBV6-2 or TRBV6-3 and TRBJ2-1, with D possibly being TRBD1 (5 bases). With 10 bases removed from V and 5 bases from J, the gap between germline ends came to 15 bases. The CDR3 is made up of 13 amino acids. Germline V gene data show CDR1 as MNHEY and CDR2 as SVGEGT. Here the CDR3 reads CAKRRVYHNEQFF. Here the CDR3 DNA reads TGTGCCAAGCGCAGGGTGTACCACAATGAGCAGTTCTTC.

On this clonotype itself: One end of the junction does not line up with germline, which may come from a read error. The rearrangement uses TRBV10-3 and TRBJ2-1; D is ambiguous. Germline loops: CDR1 ENHRY, CDR2 SYGVKD. CDR3 size: 15 residues. CDR3: CAISEGPKTYSEQFF. DNA for the CDR3: TGTGCCATCAGTGAGGGACCCAAGACTTACAGTGAGCAGTTCTTC.

This clonotype was seen ten or more times. The junction departs from the called germline gene at one end, perhaps through a read error. The chain carries TRBV5-1 and TRBJ2-7; 13 nucleotides match TRBD2. The V gene's germline CDR1 is SGHRS and CDR2 YFSETQ. The CDR3 is made up of 16 amino acids. Here the CDR3 DNA reads TGTGCCAGCAGCTTAGGACTAGCGGGAGCACCCTACGAGCAGTACTTC. Amino acids: CASSLGLAGAPYEQYF.